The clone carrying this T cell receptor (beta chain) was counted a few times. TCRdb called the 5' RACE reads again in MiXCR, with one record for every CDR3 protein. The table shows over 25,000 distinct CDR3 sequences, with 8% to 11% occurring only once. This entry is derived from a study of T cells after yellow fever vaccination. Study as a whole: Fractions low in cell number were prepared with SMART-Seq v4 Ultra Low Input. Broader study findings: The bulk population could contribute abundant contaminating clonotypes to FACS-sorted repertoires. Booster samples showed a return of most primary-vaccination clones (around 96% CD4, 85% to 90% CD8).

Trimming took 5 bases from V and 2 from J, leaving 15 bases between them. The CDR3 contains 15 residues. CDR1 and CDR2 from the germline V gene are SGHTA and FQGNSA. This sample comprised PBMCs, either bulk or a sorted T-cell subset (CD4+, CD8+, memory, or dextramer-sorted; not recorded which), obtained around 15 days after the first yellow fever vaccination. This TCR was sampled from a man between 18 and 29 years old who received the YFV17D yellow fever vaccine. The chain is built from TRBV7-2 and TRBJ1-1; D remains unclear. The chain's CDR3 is CASSRDRTANTEAFF. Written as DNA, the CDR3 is TGTGCCAGCAGCCGAGACCGGACGGCTAACACTGAAGCTTTCTTT.